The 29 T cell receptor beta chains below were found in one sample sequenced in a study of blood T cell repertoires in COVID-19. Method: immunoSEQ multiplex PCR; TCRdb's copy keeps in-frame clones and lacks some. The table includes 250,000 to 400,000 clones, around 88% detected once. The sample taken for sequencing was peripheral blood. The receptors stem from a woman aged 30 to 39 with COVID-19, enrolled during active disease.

Here the CDR3 reads CASSAQGARSNQPQHF. The CDR3 DNA reads as TGTGCCAGCAGCGCTCAGGGGGCGCGTAGCAATCAGCCCCAGCATTTT. The rearrangement uses TRBV7-8 and TRBJ1-5, with 8 nucleotides matching TRBD1. The junction had 6 bases not matched to a gene; V was cut back by 5 bases and J by 0 bases. Germline CDR1 and CDR2: SGHVS and FQNEAQ. This CDR3 is built from 16 residues.

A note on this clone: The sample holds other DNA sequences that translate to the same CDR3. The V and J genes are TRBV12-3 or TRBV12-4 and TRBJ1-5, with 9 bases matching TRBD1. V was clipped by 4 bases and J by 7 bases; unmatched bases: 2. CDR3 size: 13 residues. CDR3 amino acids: CASSSDRGQPQHF. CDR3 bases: TGTGCCAGCAGTTCAGACAGGGGGCAGCCCCAGCATTTT.

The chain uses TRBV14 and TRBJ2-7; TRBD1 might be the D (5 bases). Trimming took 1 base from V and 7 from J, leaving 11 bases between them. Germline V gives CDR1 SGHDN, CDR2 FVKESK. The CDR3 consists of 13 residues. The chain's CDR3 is CASSQVRGREQYF. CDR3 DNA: TGTGCCAGCAGCCAAGTTAGGGGAAGGGAGCAGTACTTC.

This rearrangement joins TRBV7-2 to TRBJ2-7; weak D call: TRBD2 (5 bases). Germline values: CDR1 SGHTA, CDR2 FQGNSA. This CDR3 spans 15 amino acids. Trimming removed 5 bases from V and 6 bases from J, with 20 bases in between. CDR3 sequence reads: CASSPLRDRGSEQYF. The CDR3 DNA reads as TGTGCCAGCAGCCCCCTTCGCGACCGTGGGAGCGAGCAGTACTTC.

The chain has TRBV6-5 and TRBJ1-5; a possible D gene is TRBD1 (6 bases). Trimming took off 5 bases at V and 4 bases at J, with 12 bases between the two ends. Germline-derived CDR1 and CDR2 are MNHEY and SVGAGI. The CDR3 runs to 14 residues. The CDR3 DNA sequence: TGTGCCAGCAGTCTGGACAGCGAGAATCAGCCCCAGCATTTT. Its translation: CASSLDSENQPQHF.

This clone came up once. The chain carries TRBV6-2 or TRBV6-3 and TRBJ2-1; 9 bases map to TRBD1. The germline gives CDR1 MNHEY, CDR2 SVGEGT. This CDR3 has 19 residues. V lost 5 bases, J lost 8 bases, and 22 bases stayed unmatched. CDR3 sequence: CASSPLFDSRDRVRDEQFF. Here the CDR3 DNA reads TGTGCCAGCAGTCCGTTATTCGACTCCCGGGACAGGGTACGTGATGAGCAGTTCTTC.

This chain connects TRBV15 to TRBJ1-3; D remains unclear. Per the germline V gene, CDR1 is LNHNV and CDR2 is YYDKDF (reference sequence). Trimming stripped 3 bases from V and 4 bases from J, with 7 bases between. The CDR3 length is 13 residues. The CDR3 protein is CATSSGRGNTIYF. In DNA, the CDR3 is TGTGCCACCAGCAGTGGGAGAGGAAACACCATATATTTT.

CDR3 sequence: CAISEWGRGTEAFF. The CDR3 nucleotides read TGTGCCATCAGTGAGTGGGGAAGGGGCACTGAAGCTTTCTTT. The chain links TRBV10-3 to TRBJ1-1, with D perhaps TRBD1 (5 bases). The V gene lost 1 base and the J gene lost 4 bases, with 10 bases spanning the gap. The CDR3 runs 14 residues. Germline values: CDR1 ENHRY, CDR2 SYGVKD.

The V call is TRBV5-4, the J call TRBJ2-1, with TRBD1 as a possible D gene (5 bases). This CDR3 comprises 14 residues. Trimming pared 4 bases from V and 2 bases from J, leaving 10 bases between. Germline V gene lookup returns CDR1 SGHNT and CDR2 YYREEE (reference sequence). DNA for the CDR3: TGTGCCAGCAGCCAACGACAGACCTACAATGAGCAGTTCTTC. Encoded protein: CASSQRQTYNEQFF.

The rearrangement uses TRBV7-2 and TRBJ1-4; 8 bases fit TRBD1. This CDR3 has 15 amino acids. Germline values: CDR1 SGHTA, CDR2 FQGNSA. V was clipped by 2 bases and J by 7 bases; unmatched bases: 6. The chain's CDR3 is CASSLIHRGGEKLFF. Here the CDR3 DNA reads TGTGCCAGCAGCTTAATTCACAGGGGGGGTGAAAAACTGTTTTTT. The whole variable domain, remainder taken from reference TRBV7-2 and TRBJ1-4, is GAGVSQSPSNKVTEKGKDVELRCDPISGHTALYWYRQSLGQGLEFLIYFQGNSAPDKSGLPSDRFSAERTGGSVSTLTIQRTQQEDSAVYLCASSLIHRGGEKLFFGSGTQLSVL.

This CDR3 is CASSRGQPGEETQYF. Written as DNA, the CDR3 is TGTGCCAGCAGCCGGGGACAGCCCGGCGAGGAGACCCAGTACTTC. The chain couples TRBV7-9 to TRBJ2-5; 7 bases are a match to TRBD1. The CDR3 is made up of 15 amino acids. CDR1 SEHNR and CDR2 FQNEAQ come from the germline V gene (reference sequence). V was pared by 5 bases and J by 5 bases, with 11 bases of the junction left unmatched.

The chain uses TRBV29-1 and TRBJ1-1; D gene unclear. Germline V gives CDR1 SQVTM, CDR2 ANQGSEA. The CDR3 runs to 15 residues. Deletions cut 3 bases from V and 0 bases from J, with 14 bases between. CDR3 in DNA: TGCAGCGTTGACGAATTCGGGTTAATGAACACTGAAGCTTTCTTT. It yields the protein CSVDEFGLMNTEAFF.

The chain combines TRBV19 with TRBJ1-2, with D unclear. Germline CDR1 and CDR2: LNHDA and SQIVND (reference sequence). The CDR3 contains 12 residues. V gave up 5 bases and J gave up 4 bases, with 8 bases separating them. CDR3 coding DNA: TGTGCCAGTAGTGTCGACTTCTATGGCTACACCTTC. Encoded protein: CASSVDFYGYTF.

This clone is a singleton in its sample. Here the CDR3 reads CASSPSAGAGGNTIYF. DNA for the CDR3: TGTGCCAGCTCGCCCTCCGCGGGGGCAGGTGGAAACACCATATATTTT. V is TRBV18 and J is TRBJ1-3; D perhaps matches TRBD1 (6 bases). The CDR3 totals 16 residues. With 6 bases removed from V and 3 bases from J, the gap between germline ends came to 18 bases. Germline V lookup: CDR1 KGHSH, CDR2 LQKENI. Combining the CDR3 with reference TRBV18 and TRBJ1-3 gives the whole variable domain NAGVMQNPRHLVRRRGQEARLRCSPMKGHSHVYWYRQLPEEGLKFMVYLQKENIIDESGMPKERFSAEFPKEGPSILRIQQVVRGDSAAYFCASSPSAGAGGNTIYFGEGSWLTVV.

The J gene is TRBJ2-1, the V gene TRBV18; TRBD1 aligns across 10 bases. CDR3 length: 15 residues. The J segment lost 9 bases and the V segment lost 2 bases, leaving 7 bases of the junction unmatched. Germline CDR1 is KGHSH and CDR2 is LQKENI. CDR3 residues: CASSPGGQGSGEQFF. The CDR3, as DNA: TGTGCCAGCTCACCAGGGGGACAGGGGTCAGGTGAGCAGTTCTTC.

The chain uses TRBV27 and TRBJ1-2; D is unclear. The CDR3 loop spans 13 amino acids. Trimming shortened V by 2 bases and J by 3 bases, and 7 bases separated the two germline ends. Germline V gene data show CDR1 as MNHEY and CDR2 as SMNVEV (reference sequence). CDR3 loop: CASSLNSHYGYTF. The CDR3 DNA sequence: TGTGCCAGCAGTTTAAACAGCCACTATGGCTACACCTTC.

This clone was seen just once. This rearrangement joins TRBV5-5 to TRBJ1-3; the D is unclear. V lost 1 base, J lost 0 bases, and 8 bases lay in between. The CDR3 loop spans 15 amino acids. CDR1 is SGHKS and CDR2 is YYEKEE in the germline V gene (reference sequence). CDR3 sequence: CASSLIFSSGNTIYF. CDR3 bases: TGTGCCAGCAGCTTGATCTTCTCCTCTGGAAACACCATATATTTT.

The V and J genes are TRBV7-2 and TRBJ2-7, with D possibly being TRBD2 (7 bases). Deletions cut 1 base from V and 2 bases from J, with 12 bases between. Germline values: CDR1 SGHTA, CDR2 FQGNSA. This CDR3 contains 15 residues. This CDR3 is CASSLGAGAPYEQYF. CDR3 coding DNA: TGTGCCAGCAGCTTAGGGGCGGGGGCTCCCTACGAGCAGTACTTC.

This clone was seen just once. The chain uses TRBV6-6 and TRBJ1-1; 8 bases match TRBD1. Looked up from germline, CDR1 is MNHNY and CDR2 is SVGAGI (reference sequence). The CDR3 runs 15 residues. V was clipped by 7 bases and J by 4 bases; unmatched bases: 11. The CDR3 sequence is CASTLGQGASTEAFF. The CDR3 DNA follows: TGTGCCAGCACCCTTGGACAGGGAGCCAGCACTGAAGCTTTCTTT.

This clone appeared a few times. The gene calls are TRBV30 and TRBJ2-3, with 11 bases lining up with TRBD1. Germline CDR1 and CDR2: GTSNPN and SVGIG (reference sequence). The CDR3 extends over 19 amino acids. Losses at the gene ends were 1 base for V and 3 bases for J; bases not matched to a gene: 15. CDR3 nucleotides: TGTGCCTGGAGTGCGGGCGGGACAGGGGGATCTAGAAGGACAGATACGCAGTATTTT. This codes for CAWSAGGTGGSRRTDTQYF.

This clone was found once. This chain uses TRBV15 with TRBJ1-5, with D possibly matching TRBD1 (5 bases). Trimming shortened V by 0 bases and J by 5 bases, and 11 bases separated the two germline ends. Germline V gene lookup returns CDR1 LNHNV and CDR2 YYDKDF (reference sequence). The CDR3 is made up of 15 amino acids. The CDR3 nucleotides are TGTGCCACCAGCAGAGATACAGGCGAAGATCAGCCCCAGCATTTT. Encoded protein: CATSRDTGEDQPQHF.

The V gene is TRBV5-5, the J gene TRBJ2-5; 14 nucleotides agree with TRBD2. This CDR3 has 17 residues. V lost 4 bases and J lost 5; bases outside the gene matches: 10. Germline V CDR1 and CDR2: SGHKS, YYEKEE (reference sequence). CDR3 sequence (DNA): TGTGCCAGCAGCGTCGCCCCGGGACTAGCGGGGGTGGAGACCCAGTACTTC. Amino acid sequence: CASSVAPGLAGVETQYF. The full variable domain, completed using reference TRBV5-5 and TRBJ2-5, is DAGVTQSPTHLIKTRGQQVTLRCSPISGHKSVSWYQQVLGQGPQFIFQYYEKEERGRGNFPDRFSARQFPNYSSELNVNALLLGDSALYLCASSVAPGLAGVETQYFGPGTRLLVL.

Here the CDR3 DNA reads TGTGCCAGCTCTGCGGGAGCGGGGAGCACAGATACGCAGTATTTT. Amino acid sequence: CASSAGAGSTDTQYF. This chain links TRBV6-4 with TRBJ2-3, with 7 bases matching TRBD2. The CDR3 extends over 15 amino acids. CDR1 MRHNA and CDR2 SNTAGT come from the germline V gene. J gave up 0 bases and V 8 bases, and 8 bases lay outside the gene matches.

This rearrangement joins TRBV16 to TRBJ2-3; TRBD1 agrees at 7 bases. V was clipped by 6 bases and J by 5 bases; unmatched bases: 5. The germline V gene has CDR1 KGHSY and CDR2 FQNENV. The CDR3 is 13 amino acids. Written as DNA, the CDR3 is TGTGCCAGCAGAGTCAACAGGGGAGATACGCAGTATTTT. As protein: CASRVNRGDTQYF. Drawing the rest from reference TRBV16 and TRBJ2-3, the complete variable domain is GEEVAQTPKHLVRGEGQKAKLYCAPIKGHSYVFWYQQVLKNEFKFLISFQNENVFDETGMPKERFSAKCLPNSPCSLEIQATKLEDSAVYFCASRVNRGDTQYFGPGTRLTVL.

The CDR3 protein is CASSRTGDYGYTF. As DNA, the CDR3 is TGTGCCAGCAGCCGGACAGGGGACTATGGCTACACCTTC. The chain recombines TRBV6-2 or TRBV6-3 with TRBJ1-2, with TRBD1 matching over 9 bases. This CDR3 is built from 13 residues. Per the germline V gene, CDR1 is MNHEY and CDR2 is SVGEGT. V lost 6 bases, J lost 3 bases, and 2 bases stayed unmatched.

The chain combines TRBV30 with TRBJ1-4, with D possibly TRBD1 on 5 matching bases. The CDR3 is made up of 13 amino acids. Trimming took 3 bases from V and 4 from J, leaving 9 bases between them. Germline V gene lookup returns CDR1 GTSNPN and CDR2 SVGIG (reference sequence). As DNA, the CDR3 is TGTGCCTGGAGCAGGGAAGATAATGAAAAACTGTTTTTT. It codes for CAWSREDNEKLFF.

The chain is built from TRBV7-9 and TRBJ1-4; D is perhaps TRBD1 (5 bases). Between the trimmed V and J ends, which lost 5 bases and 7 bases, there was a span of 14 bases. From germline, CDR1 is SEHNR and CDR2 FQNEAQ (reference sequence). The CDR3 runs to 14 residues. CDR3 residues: CASSPGTGAEKLFF. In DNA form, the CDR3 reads TGTGCCAGCAGCCCCGGGACTGGGGCTGAAAAACTGTTTTTT.

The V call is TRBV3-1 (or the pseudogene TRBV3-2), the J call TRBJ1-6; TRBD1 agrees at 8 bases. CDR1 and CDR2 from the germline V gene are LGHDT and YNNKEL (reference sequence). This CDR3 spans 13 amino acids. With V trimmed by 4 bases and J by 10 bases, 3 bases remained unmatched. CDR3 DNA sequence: TGTGCCAGCAGCCCAAGACAGGGGTCACCCCTCCACTTT. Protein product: CASSPRQGSPLHF.

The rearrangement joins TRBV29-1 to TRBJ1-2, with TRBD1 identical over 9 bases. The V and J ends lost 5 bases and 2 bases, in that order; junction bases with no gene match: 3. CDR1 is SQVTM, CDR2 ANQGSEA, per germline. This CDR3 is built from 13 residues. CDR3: CSVTGGGNYGYTF. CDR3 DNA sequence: TGCAGCGTTACAGGGGGCGGAAACTATGGCTACACCTTC.